The clone carrying this TCR beta chain was recorded many times. This specimen comes from a study of T-cell reconstitution after alpha-beta-depleted transplantation in children. The authors prepared the TCRbeta library with unique molecular identifiers. TCRdb re-analysed the PCR reads in MiXCR, keeping a single row per CDR3 protein. This table has around 500,000 distinct CDR3 sequences, around 13% appearing once. The source was PBMCs from the stem cell graft donor, collected from the stem cell graft. This receptor was identified in a human donor who donated a stem cell graft to a child with combined immunodeficiency.

Here the CDR3 DNA reads TGTGCCATCACTGGGATGAACACTGAAGCTTTCTTT. This codes for CAITGMNTEAFF. The chain combines TRBV10-3 with TRBJ1-1; D not resolved. This CDR3 comprises 12 residues. CDR1 and CDR2 (germline): ENHRY, SYGVKD. V gave up 7 bases and J gave up 0 bases, with 6 bases separating them.